Presented here are 25 T cell receptor beta chains from one specimen sequenced in a study of blood T cell repertoires in COVID-19. Libraries were prepared by immunoSEQ multiplex PCR; TCRdb keeps only in-frame clonotypes and omits some of them. The table includes a few hundred thousand clones, 70% to 90% detected once. Material for sequencing was peripheral blood. The receptors come from a man aged 18 to 29 with COVID-19, enrolled during active disease.

V gene TRBV2 combines with J gene TRBJ2-3; 9 bases are shared with TRBD2. Germline trimming cut 5 bases from V and 0 bases from J; bases unmatched to any gene: 6. The length of the CDR3 is 16 residues. The germline V gene has CDR1 SNHLY and CDR2 FYNNEI. The CDR3 DNA reads TGTGCCAGCAGTTATTATAGCGGGAGCAGCACAGATACGCAGTATTTT. It translates to CASSYYSGSSTDTQYF.

In nucleotides, the CDR3 is TGTGCCAGCAGTTGGGACAGGCCCTACGAGCAGTACTTC. This translates into CASSWDRPYEQYF. The chain has TRBV6-6 and TRBJ2-7; 8 nucleotides align to TRBD1. V lost 4 bases to trimming and J lost 2 bases; unmatched junction nucleotides: 1. This CDR3 comprises 13 residues. Germline loops: CDR1 MNHNY, CDR2 SVGAGI (reference sequence).

Notes on this clone: Given a much more abundant clone one base away, this may be a read error. The chain carries TRBV5-4 and TRBJ2-2; possible D gene TRBD1, 5 bases. This CDR3 has 14 amino acids. Deletions cut 2 bases from V and 1 base from J, with 6 bases between. Looked up from germline, CDR1 is SGHNT and CDR2 is YYREEE (reference sequence). The CDR3 reads CASSLQVNTGELFF. CDR3 in DNA: TGTGCCAGCAGCTTACAGGTGAACACCGGGGAGCTGTTTTTT.

This chain links TRBV18 with TRBJ2-2; possible D gene TRBD2, 5 bases. This CDR3 is 14 amino acids long. Germline lookup yields CDR1 KGHSH and CDR2 LQKENI. V shed 2 bases and J shed 3 bases, with 7 bases lying between them. The CDR3 spells CASSPTRDTGELFF. CDR3 nucleotide sequence: TGTGCCAGCTCACCAACTAGAGACACCGGGGAGCTGTTTTTT.

The chain employs TRBV10-1 and TRBJ2-3; D is ambiguous. The ends were cut back, 8 bases at V and 2 bases at J, with 14 bases in the middle. This CDR3 comprises 14 residues. In germline, CDR1 is WNHNN, CDR2 SYGVQD (reference sequence). The CDR3 DNA is TGCGCCAGCCGAAGAACTAACTACACAGATACGCAGTATTTT. This encodes CASRRTNYTDTQYF.

The chain couples TRBV9 to TRBJ2-1; 13 bases fit TRBD2. Germline CDR1 SGDLS, CDR2 YYNGEE. V dropped 4 bases and J dropped 4; count of bases not matched to a gene: 8. The CDR3 is 17 amino acids. The CDR3 loop reads CASSTSGTSGIYNEQFF. In DNA form, the CDR3 reads TGTGCCAGCAGCACCTCCGGGACTAGCGGGATATACAATGAGCAGTTCTTC.

CDR3: CASSFAPNGKAHF. The CDR3, as DNA: TGTGCCAGCAGCTTCGCTCCCAACGGGAAGGCCCATTTT. The chain has TRBV7-2 and TRBJ1-5; D not resolved. There are 13 residues in the CDR3. Germline V gene lookup returns CDR1 SGHTA and CDR2 FQGNSA. V was trimmed by 3 bases and J by 16 bases, leaving 19 bases between them.

The rearrangement links TRBV23-1 to TRBJ1-6; TRBD1 matches 11 bases. TRBV23-1 is reported as an ORF; its role is uncertain. The CDR3 spans 14 residues. Trimming took 4 bases from V and 9 from J; bases not matched to a gene: 2. CDR3 loop: CASSRTGGASPLHF. The CDR3 nucleotides read TGCGCCAGCAGTCGGACAGGGGGCGCTTCACCCCTCCACTTT.

The CDR3: CASATRGNQPQHF. CDR3 in DNA: TGTGCCAGCGCCACCAGGGGAAATCAGCCCCAGCATTTT. This chain uses TRBV7-2 with TRBJ1-5, with a possible D match to TRBD1 (6 bases). V lost 8 bases and J lost 4, with 12 bases in between. This CDR3 comprises 13 residues. The germline gives CDR1 SGHTA, CDR2 FQGNSA.

This clone was seen at least ten times. This chain links TRBV5-4 with TRBJ1-1; 8 nucleotides agree with TRBD1. With V trimmed by 4 bases and J by 6 bases, 8 bases remained unmatched. The CDR3 length is 14 residues. Germline V lookup: CDR1 SGHNT, CDR2 YYREEE (reference sequence). The CDR3 spells CASSRDQGAAEAFF. Written as DNA, the CDR3 is TGTGCCAGCAGCCGAGACCAGGGGGCGGCTGAAGCTTTCTTT.

This clone was counted a single time. The chain recombines TRBV14 with TRBJ1-4, with D possibly TRBD1 on 5 matching bases. Germline assignment: CDR1 SGHDN and CDR2 FVKESK. This CDR3 has 15 amino acids. V lost 1 base, J lost 8 bases, and 14 bases lay in between. In DNA, the CDR3 is TGTGCCAGCAGCCAAGCGACAGCCGTAATGGAAAAACTGTTTTTT. It yields the protein CASSQATAVMEKLFF.

This chain connects TRBV2 to TRBJ2-7, with TRBD1 matching over 9 bases. CDR1 is SNHLY, CDR2 FYNNEI, per germline. Germline trimming cut 6 bases from V and 6 bases from J; bases unmatched to any gene: 6. CDR3 length: 13 amino acids. The chain's CDR3 is CASSRQGEGEQYF. CDR3 DNA sequence: TGTGCCAGCAGCCGACAGGGGGAAGGCGAGCAGTACTTC.

The genes are TRBV5-4 and TRBJ1-5; D is unresolved. The CDR3 extends over 13 amino acids. The ends were cut back, 0 bases at V and 4 bases at J, with 5 bases in the middle. Germline CDR1 reads SGHNT; CDR2 reads YYREEE (reference sequence). This CDR3 is CASSLGANQPQHF. CDR3 nucleotide sequence: TGTGCCAGCAGCTTGGGGGCTAATCAGCCCCAGCATTTT.

The chain uses TRBV5-4 and TRBJ2-7; 9 bases line up with TRBD1. Trimming removed 10 bases from V and 6 bases from J; junction bases left unmatched: 14. The CDR3 contains 14 residues. Germline loops: CDR1 SGHNT, CDR2 YYREEE (reference sequence). CDR3 coding DNA: TGTGCCGGATCCCGGGACAGGGTGCTTGGCGAGCAGTACTTC. Residues: CAGSRDRVLGEQYF.

This sequence joins TRBV11-2 and TRBJ1-2; TRBD1 might be the D (6 bases). The germline V gene has CDR1 SGHAT and CDR2 FQNNGV. The V end was cut by 5 bases, the J end by 8 bases, with 21 bases between. This CDR3 is built from 15 residues. Written as DNA, the CDR3 is TGTGCCAGCAGCCGTAACAGACGGGGGGCTAGGGGCTACACCTTC. It encodes CASSRNRRGARGYTF.

The chain links TRBV6-6 to TRBJ1-6, with D possibly being TRBD1 (6 bases). The ends were cut back, 3 bases at V and 6 bases at J, with 12 bases in the middle. The CDR3 runs 15 residues. Germline loops: CDR1 MNHNY, CDR2 SVGAGI (reference sequence). DNA of the CDR3: TGTGCCAGCAGTTATCAGGGGCGGCCTAATTCACCCCTCCACTTT. This gives the protein CASSYQGRPNSPLHF.

The J gene is TRBJ1-6, the V gene TRBV4-1, with D hard to call. The V end lost 0 bases, the J end lost 0 bases, and 9 bases lay between the germline ends. Germline values: CDR1 MGHRA, CDR2 YSYEKL. This CDR3 spans 17 amino acids. CDR3 in DNA: TGCGCCAGCAGCCAAGATCGGAGGAGCTCCTATAATTCACCCCTCCACTTT. Its protein is CASSQDRRSSYNSPLHF.

This chain uses TRBV11-2 with TRBJ2-7, with 11 bases matching TRBD2. The CDR3 extends over 14 amino acids. The V gene's germline CDR1 is SGHAT and CDR2 FQNNGV. With 5 bases clipped from V and 3 bases from J, the junction kept 3 bases outside the gene matches. This CDR3 is CASSLSGGGYEQYF. CDR3 nucleotides: TGTGCCAGCAGCCTTAGCGGGGGGGGCTACGAGCAGTACTTC.

The CDR3 nucleotides read TGTGCCAGTAGTAGTCTGAGGAAGAACACTGAAGCTTTCTTT. Amino acids: CASSSLRKNTEAFF. This rearrangement joins TRBV19 to TRBJ1-1; unclear D gene. V was shortened by 4 bases and J by 1 base, with 10 bases between the two germline ends. Per the germline V gene, CDR1 is LNHDA and CDR2 is SQIVND (reference sequence). The length of the CDR3 is 14 residues. The variable domain in full, with the rest retrieved from reference TRBV19 and TRBJ1-1, is DGGITQSPKYLFRKEGQNVTLSCEQNLNHDAMYWYRQDPGQGLRLIYYSQIVNDFQKGDIAEGYSVSREKKESFPLTVTSAQKNPTAFYLCASSSLRKNTEAFFGQGTRLTVV.

This chain's CDR3 is CASSDPRTAGVRNEQFF. The CDR3 DNA is TGCGCCAGCAGCGACCCCCGAACGGCGGGAGTGAGGAATGAGCAGTTCTTC. V is TRBV4-1 and J is TRBJ2-1, with 7 bases identical to TRBD2. CDR3 length equals 17 residues. Looked up from germline, CDR1 is MGHRA and CDR2 is YSYEKL. V was clipped by 5 bases and J by 7 bases; unmatched bases: 17.

The chain carries TRBV21-1 and TRBJ2-5; the table gives TRBD1 as D, unverified against the DNA. TRBV21-1 is labeled a pseudogene. The CDR3 has 18 amino acids. The chain's CDR3 is CASSLRAFRATEQETQYF. In DNA form, the CDR3 reads TGTGCCAGCAGCCTGAGAGCTTTTCGAGCGACAGAACAAGAGACCCAGTACTTC.

The chain joins TRBV6-5 to TRBJ1-5; no clear D. Between the trimmed V and J ends, which lost 4 bases and 2 bases, there was a span of 6 bases. CDR1 and CDR2 (germline): MNHEY, SVGAGI. The CDR3 is made up of 13 amino acids. The CDR3 DNA follows: TGTGCCAGCAGTTCCCGGGGCAATCAGCCCCAGCATTTT. Translation: CASSSRGNQPQHF.

The J gene is TRBJ2-5, the V gene TRBV5-1; tentatively, D is TRBD2 (7 bases). This CDR3 is 15 amino acids long. Germline V gene lookup returns CDR1 SGHRS and CDR2 YFSETQ. V was trimmed by 4 bases and J by 3 bases, leaving 16 bases between them. The CDR3 nucleotides read TGCGCCAGCAGCGTGGGGGCGAGCGGGGAAGAGACCCAGTACTTC. The encoded protein is CASSVGASGEETQYF.

This sequence joins TRBV16 and TRBJ1-2; maybe TRBD1 (6 bases). This CDR3 contains 16 residues. The V end lost 0 bases, the J end lost 4 bases, and 15 bases lay between the germline ends. The germline CDR1 and CDR2 sequences are KGHSY and FQNENV. CDR3 in amino acids: CASSQSGAARSYGYTF. In DNA form, the CDR3 reads TGTGCCAGCAGCCAATCGGGGGCAGCGCGCTCCTATGGCTACACCTTC.

The V call is TRBV25-1, the J call TRBJ2-7; TRBD2 is a possible D gene (6 bases). The ends were cut back, 6 bases at V and 2 bases at J, with 17 bases in the middle. The CDR3 extends over 15 amino acids. CDR1 is MGHDK, CDR2 SYGVNS, per germline. CDR3 protein: CASSDGTGLTYEQYF. DNA for the CDR3: TGTGCCAGCAGCGATGGGACTGGCCTGACCTACGAGCAGTACTTC.